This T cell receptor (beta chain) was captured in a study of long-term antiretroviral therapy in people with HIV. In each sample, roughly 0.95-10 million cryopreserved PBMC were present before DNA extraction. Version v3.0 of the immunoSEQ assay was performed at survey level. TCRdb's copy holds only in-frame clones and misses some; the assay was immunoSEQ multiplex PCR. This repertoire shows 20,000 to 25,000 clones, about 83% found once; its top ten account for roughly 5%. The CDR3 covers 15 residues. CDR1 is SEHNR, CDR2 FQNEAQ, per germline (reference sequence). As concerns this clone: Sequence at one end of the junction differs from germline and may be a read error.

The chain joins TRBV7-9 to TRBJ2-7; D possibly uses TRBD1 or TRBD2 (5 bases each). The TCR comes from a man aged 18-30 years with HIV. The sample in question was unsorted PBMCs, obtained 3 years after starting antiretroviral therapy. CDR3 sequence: CASSETGRTSSEQYF. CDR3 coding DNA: TGTGCCAGCAGCGAGACGGGACGGACTTCCTCCGAGCAGTACTTC. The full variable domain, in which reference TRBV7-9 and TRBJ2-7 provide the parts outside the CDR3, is DTGVSQNPRHKITKRGQNVTFRCDPISEHNRLYWYRQTLGQGPEFLTYFQNEAQLEKSRLLSDRFSAERPKGSFSTLEIQRTEQGDSAMYLCASSETGRTSSEQYFGPGTRLTVT.